This T cell receptor (beta chain) was found in a study of early T cells in non-severe SARS-CoV-2 infection. Germline CDR1 and CDR2: MDHEN and SYDVKM. V was pared by 1 base and J by 0 bases, with 1 base between. This CDR3 comprises 12 residues. TCRdb passed the 5' RACE reads through MiXCR, listing each CDR3 protein once. This table holds about 56,000 distinct CDR3 sequences, more than 12% found once. This specimen consisted of whole blood, obtained at baseline. The TCR comes from an adult who was a healthcare worker with PCR-confirmed SARS-CoV-2 infection or an uninfected control (not recorded which). The chain is built from TRBV28 and TRBJ2-7; no definite D call. CDR3 region: CASSLSSYEQYF. The CDR3 coding sequence is TGTGCCAGCAGTTTATCCTCCTACGAGCAGTACTTC. Drawing the rest from reference TRBV28 and TRBJ2-7, the complete variable domain is DVKVTQSSRYLVKRTGEKVFLECVQDMDHENMFWYRQDPGLGLRLIYFSYDVKMKEKGDIPEGYSVSREKKERFSLILESASTNQTSMYLCASSLSSYEQYFGPGTRLTVT.